The clone carrying this T cell receptor (beta chain) was seen a few times. Its target is not known. Between the trimmed V and J ends, which lost 8 bases and 0 bases, there was a span of 17 bases. Germline V lookup: CDR1 DFQATT, CDR2 SNEGSKA (reference sequence). This CDR3 region has 15 residues. The data belong to a study of post-analysis software for immune sequencing data. Overall study context: Included courses were relapsing-remitting and secondary progressive multiple sclerosis; progressive-relapsing multiple sclerosis was also included.

The TCR beta cDNA libraries contained unique molecular identifiers. MiXCR was run by TCRdb on the PCR reads, yielding one entry per CDR3 protein. Of some 690,000 distinct CDR3 sequences listed, 25% to 30% are singletons. Study-wide results and limits: Patients showed TRBV5-6, TRBV5-1 and TRBV20-1 among about five TRBV segments more frequent than in controls. Normalized Chao1 diversity was significantly reduced in patients versus controls.

The chain is built from TRBV20-1 and TRBJ2-4; D perhaps matches TRBD2 (6 bases). Material for sequencing was blood. The source is a girl aged 5-17 years with multiple sclerosis. The CDR3: CSPQARDRAKNIQYF. The CDR3 bases are TGCAGTCCTCAGGCGCGGGATCGAGCCAAAAACATTCAGTACTTC.